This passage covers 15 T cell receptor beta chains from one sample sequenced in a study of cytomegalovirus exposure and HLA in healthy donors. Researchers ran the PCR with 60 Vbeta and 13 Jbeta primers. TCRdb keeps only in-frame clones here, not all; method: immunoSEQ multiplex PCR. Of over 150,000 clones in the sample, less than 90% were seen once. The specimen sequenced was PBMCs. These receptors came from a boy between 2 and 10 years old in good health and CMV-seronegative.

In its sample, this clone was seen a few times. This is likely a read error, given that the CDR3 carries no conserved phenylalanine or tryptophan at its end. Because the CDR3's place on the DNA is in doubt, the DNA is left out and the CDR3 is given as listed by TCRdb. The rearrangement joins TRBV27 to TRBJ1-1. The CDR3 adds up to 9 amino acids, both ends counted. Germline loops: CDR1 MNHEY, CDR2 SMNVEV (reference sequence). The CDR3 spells CASSLSGGG.

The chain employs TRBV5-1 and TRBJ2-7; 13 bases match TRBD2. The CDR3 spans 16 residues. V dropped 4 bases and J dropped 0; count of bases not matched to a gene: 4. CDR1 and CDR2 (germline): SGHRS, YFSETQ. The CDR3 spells CASSPWTSGSSYEQYF. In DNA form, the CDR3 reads TGCGCCAGCAGCCCCTGGACTAGCGGGAGCTCCTACGAGCAGTACTTC. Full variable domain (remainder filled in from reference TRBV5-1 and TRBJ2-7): KAGVTQTPRYLIKTRGQQVTLSCSPISGHRSVSWYQQTPGQGLQFLFEYFSETQRNKGNFPGRFSGRQFSNSRSEMNVSTLELGDSALYLCASSPWTSGSSYEQYFGPGTRLTVT.

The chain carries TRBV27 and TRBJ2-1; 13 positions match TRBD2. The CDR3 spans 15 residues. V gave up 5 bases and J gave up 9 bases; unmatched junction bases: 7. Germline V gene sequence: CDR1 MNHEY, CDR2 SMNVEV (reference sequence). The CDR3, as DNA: TGTGCCAGCAGTCCACTAGCGGGAGGGCCTCTTGAGCAGTTCTTC. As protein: CASSPLAGGPLEQFF.

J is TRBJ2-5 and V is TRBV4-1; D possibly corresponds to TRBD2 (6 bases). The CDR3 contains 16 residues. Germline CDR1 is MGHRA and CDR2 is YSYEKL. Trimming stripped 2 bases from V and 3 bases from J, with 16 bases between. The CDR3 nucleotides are TGCGCCAGCAGCCAATGGGACTTAGCGCCTAAAGAGACCCAGTACTTC. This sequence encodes CASSQWDLAPKETQYF.

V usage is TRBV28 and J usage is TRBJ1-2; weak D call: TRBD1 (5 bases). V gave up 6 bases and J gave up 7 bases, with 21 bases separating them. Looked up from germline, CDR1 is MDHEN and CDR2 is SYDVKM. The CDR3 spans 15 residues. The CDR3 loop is CASSQFVGRGGGYTF. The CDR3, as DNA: TGTGCCAGCAGCCAATTTGTGGGGCGGGGGGGTGGCTACACCTTC.

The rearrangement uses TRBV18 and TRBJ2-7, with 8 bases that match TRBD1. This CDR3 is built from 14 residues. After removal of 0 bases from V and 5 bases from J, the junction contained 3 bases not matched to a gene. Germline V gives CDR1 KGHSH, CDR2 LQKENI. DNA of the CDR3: TGTGCCAGCTCACCACCCGGACAGGGCCACGAGCAGTACTTC. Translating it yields CASSPPGQGHEQYF. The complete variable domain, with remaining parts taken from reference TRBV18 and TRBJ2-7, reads NAGVMQNPRHLVRRRGQEARLRCSPMKGHSHVYWYRQLPEEGLKFMVYLQKENIIDESGMPKERFSAEFPKEGPSILRIQQVVRGDSAAYFCASSPPGQGHEQYFGPGTRLTVT.

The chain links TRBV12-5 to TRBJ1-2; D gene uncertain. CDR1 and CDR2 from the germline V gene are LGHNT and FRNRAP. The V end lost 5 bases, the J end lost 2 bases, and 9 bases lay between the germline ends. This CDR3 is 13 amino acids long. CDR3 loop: CASGLDTNYGYTF. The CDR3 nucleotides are TGTGCTAGTGGTCTTGACACGAACTATGGCTACACCTTC.

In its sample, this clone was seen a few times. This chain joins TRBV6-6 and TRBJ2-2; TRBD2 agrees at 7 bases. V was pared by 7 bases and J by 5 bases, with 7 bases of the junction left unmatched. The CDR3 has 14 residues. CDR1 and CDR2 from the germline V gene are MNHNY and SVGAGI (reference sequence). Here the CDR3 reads CASTREVKTGELFF. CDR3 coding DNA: TGTGCCAGCACCCGGGAGGTAAAAACCGGGGAGCTGTTTTTT.

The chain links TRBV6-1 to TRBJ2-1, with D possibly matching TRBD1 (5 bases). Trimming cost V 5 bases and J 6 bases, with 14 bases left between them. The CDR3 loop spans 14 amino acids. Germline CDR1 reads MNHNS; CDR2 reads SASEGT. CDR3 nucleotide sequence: TGTGCCAGCAGTCTGGTGGGTCAGGGCAATGAGCAGTTCTTC. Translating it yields CASSLVGQGNEQFF.

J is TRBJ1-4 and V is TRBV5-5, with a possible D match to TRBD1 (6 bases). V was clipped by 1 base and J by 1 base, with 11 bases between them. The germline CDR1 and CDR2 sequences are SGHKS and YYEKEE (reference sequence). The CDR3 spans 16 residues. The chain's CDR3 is CASSLFYRVTNEKLFF. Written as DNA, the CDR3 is TGTGCCAGCAGCTTGTTCTACAGGGTAACTAATGAAAAACTGTTTTTT.

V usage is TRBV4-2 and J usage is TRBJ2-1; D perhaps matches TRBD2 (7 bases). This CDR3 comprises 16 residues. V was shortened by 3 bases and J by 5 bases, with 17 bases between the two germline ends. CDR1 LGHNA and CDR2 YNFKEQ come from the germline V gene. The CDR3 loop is CASSHLGLPGDNEQFF. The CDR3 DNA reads TGTGCCAGCAGCCACCTGGGACTACCAGGGGACAATGAGCAGTTCTTC.

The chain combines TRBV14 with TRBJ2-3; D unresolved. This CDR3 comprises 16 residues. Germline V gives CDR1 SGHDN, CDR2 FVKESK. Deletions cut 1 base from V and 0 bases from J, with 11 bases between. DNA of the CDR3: TGTGCCAGCAGCCAAGGAGTAGCTTGGAGCACAGATACGCAGTATTTT. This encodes CASSQGVAWSTDTQYF.

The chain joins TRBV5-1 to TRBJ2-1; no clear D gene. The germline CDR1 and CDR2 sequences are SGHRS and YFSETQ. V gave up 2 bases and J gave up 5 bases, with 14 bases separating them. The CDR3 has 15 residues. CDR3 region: CASSLMGPRNNEQFF. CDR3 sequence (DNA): TGCGCCAGCAGCTTAATGGGCCCCCGCAACAATGAGCAGTTCTTC.

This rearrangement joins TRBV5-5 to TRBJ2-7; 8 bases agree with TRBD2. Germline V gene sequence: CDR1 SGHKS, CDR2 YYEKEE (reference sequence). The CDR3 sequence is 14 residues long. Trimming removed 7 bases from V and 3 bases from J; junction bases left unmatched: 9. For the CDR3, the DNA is TGTGCCAGCTCCAGGGCGGGAGGCCTCTACGAGCAGTACTTC. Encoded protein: CASSRAGGLYEQYF.

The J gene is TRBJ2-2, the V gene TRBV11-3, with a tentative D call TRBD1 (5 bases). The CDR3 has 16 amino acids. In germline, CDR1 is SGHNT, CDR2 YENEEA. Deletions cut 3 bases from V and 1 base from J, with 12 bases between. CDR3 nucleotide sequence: TGTGCCAGCAGCTTTTCTCCTACAGGGAACACCGGGGAGCTGTTTTTT. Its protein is CASSFSPTGNTGELFF.